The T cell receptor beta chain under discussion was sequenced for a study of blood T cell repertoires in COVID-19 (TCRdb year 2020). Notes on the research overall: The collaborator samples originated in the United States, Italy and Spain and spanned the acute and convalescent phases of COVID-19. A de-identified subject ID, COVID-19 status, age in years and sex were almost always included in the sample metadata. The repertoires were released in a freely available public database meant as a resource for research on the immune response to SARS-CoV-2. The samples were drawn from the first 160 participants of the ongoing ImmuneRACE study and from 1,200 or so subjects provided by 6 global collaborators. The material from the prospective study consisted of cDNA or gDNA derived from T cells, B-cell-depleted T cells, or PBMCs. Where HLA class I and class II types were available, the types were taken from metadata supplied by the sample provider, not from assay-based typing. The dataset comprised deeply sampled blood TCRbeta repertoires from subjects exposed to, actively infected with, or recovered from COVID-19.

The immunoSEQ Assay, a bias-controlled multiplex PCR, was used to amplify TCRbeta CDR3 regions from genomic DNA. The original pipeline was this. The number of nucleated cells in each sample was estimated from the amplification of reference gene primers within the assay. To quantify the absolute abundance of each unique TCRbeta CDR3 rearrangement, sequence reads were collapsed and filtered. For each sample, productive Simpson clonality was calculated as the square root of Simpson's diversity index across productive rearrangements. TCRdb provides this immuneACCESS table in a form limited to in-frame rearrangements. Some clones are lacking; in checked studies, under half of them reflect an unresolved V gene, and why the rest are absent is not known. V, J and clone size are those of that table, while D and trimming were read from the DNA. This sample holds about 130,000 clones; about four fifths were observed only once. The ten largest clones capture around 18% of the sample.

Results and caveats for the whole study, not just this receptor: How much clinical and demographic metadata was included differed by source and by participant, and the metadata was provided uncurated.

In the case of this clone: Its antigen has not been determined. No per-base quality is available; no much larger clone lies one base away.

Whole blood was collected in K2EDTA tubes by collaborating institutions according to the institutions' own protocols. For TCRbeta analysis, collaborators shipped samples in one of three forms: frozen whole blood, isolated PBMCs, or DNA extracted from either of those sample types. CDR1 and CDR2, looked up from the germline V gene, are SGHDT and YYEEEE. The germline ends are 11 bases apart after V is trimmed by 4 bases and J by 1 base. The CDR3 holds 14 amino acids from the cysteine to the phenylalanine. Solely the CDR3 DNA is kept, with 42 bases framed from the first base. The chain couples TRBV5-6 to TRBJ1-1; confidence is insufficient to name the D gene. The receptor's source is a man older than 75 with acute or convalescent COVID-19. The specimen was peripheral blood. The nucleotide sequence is TGTGCCAGCAGCCCGCGGGCAGGGAACACTGAAGCTTTCTTT. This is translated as CASSPRAGNTEAFF.